This TCR beta chain was captured in a study of breast tumors, draining lymph nodes, adjacent tissues. TCRdb reanalysed the multiplex PCR reads using MiXCR and keeps one entry per CDR3 protein. The sample has around 110,000 distinct CDR3 sequences; 30% are singletons. This clonotype was observed many times. The antigen remains undetermined. The length of the CDR3 is 15 residues. J was trimmed by 8 bases and V by 4 bases; bases with no gene match: 5. Germline-derived CDR1 and CDR2 are SGHVS and FQNEAQ. Study results and limitations: Most tumor T cells seemingly derive from lymph node, then expand in tumor. Compared with basal-like, luminal-like tumors shared significantly more repertoire with nontumor tissue. Tumor TCR diversity was below lymph nodes but above nontumor tissue. Data only fit, rather than demonstrated, lymph node origin of most tumor T cells.

Samples came from axillary lymph nodes draining the breast cancer. The V call is TRBV7-8, the J call TRBJ1-6, with 10 bases that match TRBD1. Sequencing input: axillary lymph node tissue. The source of this sequence is a female donor with breast cancer. Some clones in this sample may be carry-over from other donors' samples. CDR3 region: CASSWTGTGDSPLHF. The CDR3 DNA follows: TGTGCCAGCAGCTGGACCGGGACAGGGGATTCACCCCTCCACTTT.